Listed below are T cell receptor beta chains from one sample, sequenced in a study of T cells expressing NK-cell markers. TCRdb reprocessed the 5' RACE reads, keeping one entry per CDR3 protein, no DNA. The repertoire table contains a few hundred thousand distinct CDR3 sequences. The sequencing input was blood T cells: a sorted CD56 or NKG2C T cell subset, CD4+ or CD8+ T cells, or bulk PBMC T cells (not recorded which). All receptors derive from a man aged 18-69 years in good health. Each CDR3 is given with its conserved first and last residue.

J: TRBJ1-1; V: TRBV5-1; CDR3: CASSLFALGNTEAFF
J: TRBJ2-2; V: TRBV6-1; CDR3: CASRRDRGITGELFF
J: TRBJ2-7; V: TRBV20-1; CDR3: CSASPTGALDEQYF
J: TRBJ2-5; V: TRBV6-1; CDR3: CASSEGGLLQETQYF
J: TRBJ1-5; V: TRBV6-2/TRBV6-3; CDR3: CASSYFGSAQPQHF
J: TRBJ2-1; V: TRBV4-2; CDR3: CASSLLTGGQNEQFF
J: TRBJ2-7; V: TRBV6-5; CDR3: CASSRGGGEQYF
J: TRBJ2-1; V: TRBV12-3/TRBV12-4; CDR3: CASRTTGNYEQFF
J: TRBJ2-1; V: TRBV29-1; CDR3: CSVRGGVLYNEQFF
J: TRBJ2-1; V: TRBV5-6; CDR3: CASSLFSVRYNEQFF
J: TRBJ2-5; V: TRBV5-1; CDR3: CASSLVAGRLQETQYF
J: TRBJ2-3; V: TRBV7-7; CDR3: CASPEEGAPTDTQYF
J: TRBJ2-2; V: TRBV7-3; CDR3: CASSPPLLAGGPANTGELFF
J: TRBJ2-3; V: TRBV4-2; CDR3: CASSQKIGGGITDTQYF
J: TRBJ1-1; V: TRBV7-8; CDR3: CASSPLSPGSISFF
J: TRBJ2-2; V: TRBV15; CDR3: CATSRLPDENTGELFF
J: TRBJ2-3; V: TRBV4-1; CDR3: CASSQKSSTDTQYF
J: TRBJ1-1; V: TRBV7-9; CDR3: CASSSDLFSLTEAFF
J: TRBJ2-3; V: TRBV27; CDR3: CASGLAEGTDTQYF
J: TRBJ2-6; V: TRBV7-8; CDR3: CASRTVGAGGANVLTF
J: TRBJ2-7; V: TRBV2; CDR3: CASTLLGRGDEQYF
J: TRBJ2-7; V: TRBV28; CDR3: CASSPPRGGHDSYEQYF
J: TRBJ1-1; V: TRBV2; CDR3: CATSGGLPSLNTEAFF
J: TRBJ2-7; V: TRBV12-3/TRBV12-4; CDR3: CASTSTGGPYEQYF
J: TRBJ2-3; V: TRBV2; CDR3: CASGDPSTDTQYF
J: TRBJ2-3; V: TRBV20-1; CDR3: CSAPGGYGGVEVTDTQYF
J: TRBJ1-2; V: TRBV6-5; CDR3: CASRNMGGYTF
J: TRBJ2-1; V: TRBV7-2; CDR3: CASSRTTGTPMTEQFF
J: TRBJ1-1; V: TRBV29-1; CDR3: CSVGLGPNTEAFF
J: TRBJ2-1; V: TRBV20-1; CDR3: CSVQGTRTYNEQFF
J: TRBJ2-1; V: TRBV20-1; CDR3: CSARSGGGRNEQFF
J: TRBJ2-5; V: TRBV5-1; CDR3: CASSLGQETQYF
J: TRBJ2-7; V: TRBV7-2; CDR3: CASSLQGRDSYEQYF
J: TRBJ2-1; V: TRBV5-1; CDR3: CASSPTGRDEQFF
J: TRBJ2-7; V: TRBV21-1; CDR3: CASSYRRTVSYEQYF
J: TRBJ1-1; V: TRBV3-1; CDR3: CASSLRRENTEAFF
J: TRBJ2-7; V: TRBV7-6; CDR3: CASSYSQQYEQYF